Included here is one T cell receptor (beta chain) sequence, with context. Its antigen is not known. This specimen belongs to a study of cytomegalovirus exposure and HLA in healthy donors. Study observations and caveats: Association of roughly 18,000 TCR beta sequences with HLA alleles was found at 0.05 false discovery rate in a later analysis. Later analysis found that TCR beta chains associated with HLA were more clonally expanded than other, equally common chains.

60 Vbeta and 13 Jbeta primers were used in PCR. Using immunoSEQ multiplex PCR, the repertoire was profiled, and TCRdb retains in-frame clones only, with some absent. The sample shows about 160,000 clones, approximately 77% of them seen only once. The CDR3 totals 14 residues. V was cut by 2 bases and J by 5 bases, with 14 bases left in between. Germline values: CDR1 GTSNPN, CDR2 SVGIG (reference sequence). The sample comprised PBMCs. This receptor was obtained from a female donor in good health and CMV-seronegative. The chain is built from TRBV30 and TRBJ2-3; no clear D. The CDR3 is CAWSIPSAGDTQYF. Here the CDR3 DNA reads TGTGCCTGGAGTATCCCCAGCGCCGGAGATACGCAGTATTTT.